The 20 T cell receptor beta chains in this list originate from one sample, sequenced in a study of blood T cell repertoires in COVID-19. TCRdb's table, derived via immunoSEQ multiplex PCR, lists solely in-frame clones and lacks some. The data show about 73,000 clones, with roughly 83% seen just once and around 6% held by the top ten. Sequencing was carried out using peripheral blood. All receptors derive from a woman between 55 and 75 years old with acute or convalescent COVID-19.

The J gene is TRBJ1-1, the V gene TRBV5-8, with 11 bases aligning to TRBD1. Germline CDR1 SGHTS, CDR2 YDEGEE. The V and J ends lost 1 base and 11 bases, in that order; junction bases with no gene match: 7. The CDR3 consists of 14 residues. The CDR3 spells CASSLPGTGGSAFF. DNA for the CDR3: TGTGCCAGCAGCTTGCCCGGGACAGGGGGAAGTGCTTTCTTT.

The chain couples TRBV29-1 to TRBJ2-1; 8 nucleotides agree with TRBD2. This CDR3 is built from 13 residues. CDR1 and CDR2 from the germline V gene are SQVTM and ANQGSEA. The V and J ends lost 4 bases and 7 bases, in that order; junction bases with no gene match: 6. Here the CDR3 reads CSVVRGGKNEQFF. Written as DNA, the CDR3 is TGCAGCGTTGTACGGGGGGGGAAGAATGAGCAGTTCTTC.

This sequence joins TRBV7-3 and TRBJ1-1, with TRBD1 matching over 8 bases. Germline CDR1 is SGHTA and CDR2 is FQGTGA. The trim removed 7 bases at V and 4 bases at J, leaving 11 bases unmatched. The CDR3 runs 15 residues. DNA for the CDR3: TGTGCCAGCACCCTAGGGGCCAGGGGGCCCACTGAAGCTTTCTTT. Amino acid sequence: CASTLGARGPTEAFF.

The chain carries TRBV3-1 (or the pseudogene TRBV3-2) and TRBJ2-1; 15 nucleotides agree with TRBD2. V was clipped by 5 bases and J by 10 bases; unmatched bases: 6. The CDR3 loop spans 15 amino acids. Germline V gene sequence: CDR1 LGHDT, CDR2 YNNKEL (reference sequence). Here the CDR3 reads CASSTGLAGGLEQFF. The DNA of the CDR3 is TGTGCCAGCAGCACAGGACTAGCGGGGGGGCTCGAGCAGTTCTTC.

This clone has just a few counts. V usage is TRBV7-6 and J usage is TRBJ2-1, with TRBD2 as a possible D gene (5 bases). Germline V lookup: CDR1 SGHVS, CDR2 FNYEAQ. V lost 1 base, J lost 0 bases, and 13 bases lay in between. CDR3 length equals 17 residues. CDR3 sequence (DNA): TGTGCCAGCAGCTTAGGAAACGGGGAAAGCTCCTACAATGAGCAGTTCTTC. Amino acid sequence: CASSLGNGESSYNEQFF.

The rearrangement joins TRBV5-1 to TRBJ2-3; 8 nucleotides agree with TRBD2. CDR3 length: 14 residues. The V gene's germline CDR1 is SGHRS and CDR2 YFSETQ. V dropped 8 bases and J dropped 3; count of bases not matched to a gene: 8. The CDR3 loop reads CASRAGGGTDTQYF. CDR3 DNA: TGCGCCAGTCGCGCGGGGGGCGGTACAGATACGCAGTATTTT.

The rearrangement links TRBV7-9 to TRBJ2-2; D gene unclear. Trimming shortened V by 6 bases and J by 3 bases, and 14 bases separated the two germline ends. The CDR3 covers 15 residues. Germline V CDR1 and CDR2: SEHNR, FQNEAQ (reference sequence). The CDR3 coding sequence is TGTGCCAGCAGTCCCAGTCAGGCATACACCGGGGAGCTGTTTTTT. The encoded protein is CASSPSQAYTGELFF.

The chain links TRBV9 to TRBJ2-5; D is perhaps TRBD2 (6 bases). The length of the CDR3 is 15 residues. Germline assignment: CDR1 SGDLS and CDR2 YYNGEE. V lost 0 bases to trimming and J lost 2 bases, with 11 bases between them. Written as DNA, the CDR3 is TGTGCCAGCAGCGTAGTGGGGGGTCGGCAAGAGACCCAGTACTTC. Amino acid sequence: CASSVVGGRQETQYF.

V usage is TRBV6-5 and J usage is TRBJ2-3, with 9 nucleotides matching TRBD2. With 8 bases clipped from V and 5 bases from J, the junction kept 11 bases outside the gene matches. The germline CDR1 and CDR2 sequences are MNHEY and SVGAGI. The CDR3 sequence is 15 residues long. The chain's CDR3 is CASQAGGPIGDTQYF. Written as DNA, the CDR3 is TGTGCCAGCCAGGCGGGGGGGCCAATAGGAGATACGCAGTATTTT.

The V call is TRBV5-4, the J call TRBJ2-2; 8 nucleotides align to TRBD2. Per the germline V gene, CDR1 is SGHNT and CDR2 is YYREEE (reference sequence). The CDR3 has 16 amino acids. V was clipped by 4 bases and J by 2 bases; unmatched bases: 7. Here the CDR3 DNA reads TGTGCCAGCAGCCCCCCAGCGGGGGCTAACACCGGGGAGCTGTTTTTT. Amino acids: CASSPPAGANTGELFF. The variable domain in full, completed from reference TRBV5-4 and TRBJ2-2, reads ETGVTQSPTHLIKTRGQQVTLRCSSQSGHNTVSWYQQALGQGPQFIFQYYREEENGRGNFPPRFSGLQFPNYSSELNVNALELDDSALYLCASSPPAGANTGELFFGEGSRLTVL.

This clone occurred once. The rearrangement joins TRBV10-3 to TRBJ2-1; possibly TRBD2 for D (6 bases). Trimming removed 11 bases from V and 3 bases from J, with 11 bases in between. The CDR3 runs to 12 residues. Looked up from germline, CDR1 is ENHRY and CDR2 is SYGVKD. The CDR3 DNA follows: TGTGCCGCCTCGGGGGTCTACAATGAGCAGTTCTTC. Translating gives CAASGVYNEQFF.

The CDR3: CASRLTGTGRSGANVLTF. For the CDR3, the DNA is TGTGCCAGCAGACTCACAGGGACAGGGAGGTCTGGGGCCAACGTCCTGACTTTC. This chain joins TRBV13 and TRBJ2-6; 9 bases match TRBD1. V shed 6 bases, J shed 1 base, and the junction held 10 bases outside the gene matches. Germline V CDR1 and CDR2: PRHDT, FYEKMQ (reference sequence). The CDR3 length is 18 residues.

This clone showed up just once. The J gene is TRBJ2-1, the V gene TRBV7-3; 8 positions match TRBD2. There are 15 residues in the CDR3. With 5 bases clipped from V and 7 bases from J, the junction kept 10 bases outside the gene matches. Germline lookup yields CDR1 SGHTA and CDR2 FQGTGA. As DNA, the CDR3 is TGTGCCAGCAGCCCCCCGGCGGGGGGCAGAAATGAGCAGTTCTTC. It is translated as CASSPPAGGRNEQFF.

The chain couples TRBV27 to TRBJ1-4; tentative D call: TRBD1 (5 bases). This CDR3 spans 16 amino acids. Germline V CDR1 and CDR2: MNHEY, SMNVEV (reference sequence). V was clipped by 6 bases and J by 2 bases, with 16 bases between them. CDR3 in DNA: TGTGCCAGCAGACTAACGGGACTGAGCACTAATGAAAAACTGTTTTTT. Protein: CASRLTGLSTNEKLFF.

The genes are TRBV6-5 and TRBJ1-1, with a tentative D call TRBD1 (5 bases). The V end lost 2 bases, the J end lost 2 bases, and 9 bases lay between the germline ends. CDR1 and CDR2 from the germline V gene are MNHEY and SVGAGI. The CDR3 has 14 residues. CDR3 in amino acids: CASSYAGGNTEAFF. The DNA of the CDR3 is TGTGCCAGCAGTTACGCGGGGGGAAACACTGAAGCTTTCTTT.

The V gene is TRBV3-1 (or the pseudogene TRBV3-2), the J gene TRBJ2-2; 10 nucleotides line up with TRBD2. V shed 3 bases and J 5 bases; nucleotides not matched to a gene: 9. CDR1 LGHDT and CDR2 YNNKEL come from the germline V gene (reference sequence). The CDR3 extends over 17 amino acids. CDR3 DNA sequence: TGTGCCAGCAGCCAGAGGGGACTAGCGAGGAATACCGGGGAGCTGTTTTTT. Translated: CASSQRGLARNTGELFF.

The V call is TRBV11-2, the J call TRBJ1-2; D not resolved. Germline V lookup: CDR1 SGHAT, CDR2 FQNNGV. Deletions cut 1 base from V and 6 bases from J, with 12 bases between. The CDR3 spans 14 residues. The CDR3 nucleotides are TGTGCCAGCAGCTTAGGCGGAGGGATGGATGGCTACACCTTC. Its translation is CASSLGGGMDGYTF.

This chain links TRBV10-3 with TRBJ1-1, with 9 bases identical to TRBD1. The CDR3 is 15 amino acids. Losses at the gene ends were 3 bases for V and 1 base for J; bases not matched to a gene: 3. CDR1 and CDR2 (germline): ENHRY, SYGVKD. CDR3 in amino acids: CAISDAGQGNTEAFF. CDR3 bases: TGTGCCATCAGTGATGCGGGACAGGGGAACACTGAAGCTTTCTTT.

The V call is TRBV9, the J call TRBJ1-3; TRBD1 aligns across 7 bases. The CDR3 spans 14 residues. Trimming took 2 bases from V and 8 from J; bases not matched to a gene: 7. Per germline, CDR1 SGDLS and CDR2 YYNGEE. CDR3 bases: TGTGCCAGCAGCGTCACAGGGGCGGGCGACACCATATATTTT. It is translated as CASSVTGAGDTIYF.

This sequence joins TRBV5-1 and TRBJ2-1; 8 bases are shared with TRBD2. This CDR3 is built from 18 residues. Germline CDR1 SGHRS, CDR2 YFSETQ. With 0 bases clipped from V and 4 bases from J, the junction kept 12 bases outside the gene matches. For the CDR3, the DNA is TGCGCCAGCAGCTTGGGCCTCATGGGCGGGGGGAGATACAATGAGCAGTTCTTC. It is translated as CASSLGLMGGGRYNEQFF.